The 5 T cell receptor beta chains below all came from one sample that was sequenced in a study of CD8 T cells in Susac syndrome. Random hexamers were used to reverse transcribe an amount of about 0.45 to 1 ug RNA. From the immunoSEQ multiplex PCR reads, TCRdb called clonotypes with MiXCR, one entry per CDR3 protein. Among 150,000 or so distinct CDR3 sequences listed, approximately 94% were seen once. Input material: CD8+ T cells from PBMCs. These receptors originate from a human donor with multiple sclerosis.

V gene TRBV19 combines with J gene TRBJ1-2, with 7 bases identical to TRBD1. Germline V CDR1 and CDR2: LNHDA, SQIVND (reference sequence). Unmatched junction bases numbered 9, after V lost 9 bases and J lost 14 bases. The CDR3 loop spans 10 amino acids. CDR3 sequence reads: CASGRGDGTF. CDR3 nucleotides: TGTGCCAGCGGCAGGGGGGACGGGACCTTC.

The chain employs TRBV11-2 and TRBJ2-7, with 8 bases matching TRBD2. V lost 1 base to trimming and J lost 2 bases; unmatched junction nucleotides: 4. CDR3 length: 15 residues. Germline V gene data show CDR1 as SGHAT and CDR2 as FQNNGV. CDR3 in amino acids: CASSLGGGLTYEQYF. As DNA, the CDR3 is TGTGCCAGCAGCTTAGGCGGGGGGCTTACCTACGAGCAGTACTTC.

The J gene is TRBJ2-3, the V gene TRBV2; the match to TRBD1 covers 11 bases. CDR3 length: 14 residues. With V trimmed by 11 bases and J by 5 bases, 9 bases remained unmatched. CDR1 is SNHLY, CDR2 FYNNEI, per germline. The CDR3 bases are TGTGCCTTCCCCATGGACAGGGGGCAAGATACGCAGTATTTT. As protein: CAFPMDRGQDTQYF.

The rearrangement uses TRBV6-2 or TRBV6-3 and TRBJ1-5; D might be TRBD1 (5 bases). V dropped 9 bases and J dropped 4 bases, with 16 bases sitting between them. This CDR3 is 14 amino acids long. Germline V lookup: CDR1 MNHEY, CDR2 SVGEGT. The CDR3 sequence is CASMKKGRNQPQHF. The CDR3 DNA reads TGTGCCAGTATGAAAAAGGGACGGAATCAGCCCCAGCATTTT.

The chain uses TRBV28 and TRBJ2-1; 7 bases match TRBD1. The germline CDR1 and CDR2 sequences are MDHEN and SYDVKM. The CDR3 runs 12 residues. The V segment lost 6 bases and the J segment 8 bases; nucleotides outside the gene matches: 4. The CDR3 here is CASSNTGDEQFF. As DNA, the CDR3 is TGTGCCAGCAGCAATACAGGGGATGAGCAGTTCTTC.